Listed here is a single T cell receptor (beta chain). Which antigen it targets is not known. No much larger clonotype is one base removed from it; base qualities were not supplied. The V end loses 5 bases and the J end loses 4 bases, and a stretch of 15 bases separates them. In the germline V gene, CDR1 corresponds to MNHNS and CDR2 to SASEGT. The cysteine opens and the phenylalanine closes a CDR3 of 15 amino acids. Only the CDR3 region is kept as DNA, spanning 45 bases read in frame from base 1. The cohort was made up of under 800 healthy bone marrow donors. At the time of sampling, all cohort members were nominally healthy, though unrecorded immune exposures were likely present. The donor tested CMV seronegative, placing the donor among the 350 to 400 seronegative members of the cohort. A peripheral blood sample was provided by each donor, and peripheral blood mononuclear cells were used for TCR beta sequencing. The Qiagen DNeasy Blood Extraction Kit was used to extract genomic DNA from the blood cell samples.

This specimen belongs to a study of cytomegalovirus exposure and HLA in healthy donors (dated by TCRdb to 2016 to 2017). Background for the entire study: According to an earlier analysis of several hundred of the donors, 150 million to 200 million T cells yielded some 120 million unique TCR beta sequences and approximately 280 Gb of sequence data. The study combined high-throughput TCR immunosequencing, statistical association of individual TCRs with disease status, and machine learning to predict cytomegalovirus infection status. Every repertoire in the discovery cohort had been generated on one and the same sequencing platform. Typing coverage differed by locus: A, B, C, DRB1 and DQB1 were typed in about 620-630 donors, DQA1 in about 500, DPA1 in approximately 610, and DPB1 in approximately 450. Both class I and class II loci were covered by HLA typing, at four-digit resolution. The study profiled the T cell repertoires of approximately 700 subjects by immunosequencing and related them to cytomegalovirus serostatus. Around 330 gigabases of sequencing data and 70 million to 95 million unique TCR sequences made up an early release that covered about 640 HLA-typed donors. Among the roughly 390 genotyped donors, about 85% belonged to the genetic ancestry cluster associated with self-reported Caucasian donors. Donor age, sex, ethnicity and CMV serostatus were compiled alongside the repertoire data. Because of strong linkage in the cohort, roughly five DR-DQ haplotypes were treated as single units for association and clustering. The study aimed to test whether signatures of past pathogen exposure could be identified by cataloging public T cell receptors. A later genetic analysis took genome-wide SNP genotypes for about 55% of the 666 donors and used that subset as a discovery cohort. To decide whether each TCR beta V gene segment behaved as functional or pseudogenic, an earlier analysis of 587 of the donors relied on high-throughput TCR beta sequencing. A separate validation cohort of roughly 120 different subjects was used in addition to the roughly 640-subject first cohort. Rather than drawing on any new phenotypic data, the later analysis identified candidate immune exposures from TCR beta sequences and the way those sequences occurred across donors. To study patterns of TCR occurrence, a later analysis re-analyzed previously published TCR beta repertoires from 600 to 750 donors and added high-resolution HLA genotyping. Among about 410 genotyped donors of the cohort, an average of roughly 230,000 unique TCR beta nucleotide sequences was sequenced per donor, of which roughly 17% were non-productive.

The research as a whole found: According to a later analysis, parvovirus B19, influenza, CMV and Epstein-Barr virus appeared linked to several top co-occurrence clusters. Broadly in line with IMGT annotations, most TCR beta V segments showed up in productive rearrangements about 87% or about 30% of the time in an earlier analysis of some 590 of the donors. In a later analysis, some 18,000 TCR beta sequences were associated with specific HLA alleles at a false discovery rate of 0.05. When HLA alleles, especially DR and DQ, strongly co-occurred, attributing TCR associations to individual alleles was difficult. A cluster of highly shared sequence variants was judged likely to be a technical artifact of the sequencing pipeline. In a later analysis, HLA-associated TCR beta chains were found to be more clonally expanded and to have lower generation probabilities than equally common non-associated chains. HLA typing was unavailable for some donors at each locus, so association tests used only the typed subset. Cytomegalovirus status was reported to be diagnosed by the classifier with high specificity and sensitivity in both the original and validation cohorts. A later genetic analysis reported fewer N-insertions in productive TCRs among donors in an Asian-associated ancestry cluster than the roughly 700-donor mean. Linkage disequilibrium might explain the correlated functional status among segregating V segments, but an unknown experimental factor could not be excluded. In vitro tests confirmed that a few of the cytomegalovirus-associated TCR beta chains recognize cytomegalovirus antigens. The only immune exposure information available for the cohort was CMV serostatus. The cohort was sequenced for TCR beta chains only, and without alpha or paired-chain data the features that could be detected were limited. Because the 87-base-pair reads could not distinguish some IMGT-functional V segments, including TRBV6-2 and TRBV6-3, those segments were excluded. A total of 164 TCR beta chains were listed by the study as associated with cytomegalovirus. A further reported finding was that TCR beta sequences accurately predicted the HLA-A and HLA-B alleles for most subjects in the first cohort. According to a later analysis, most CMV-associated TCR beta chains appeared to be HLA-restricted, and the HLA associations seemed to be driven largely by CMV exposure. The authors suggested that the approach could potentially be extended to other disease states and immunological phenotypes. While some public TCRs were present in many individuals, most TCR sequences turned up only very rarely across donors. Because counts were too low, approximately 15 rarely observed V segments, including chromosome 9 orphons, were excluded from the earlier analysis of a few hundred of the donors. A later analysis found that TCR association rates varied across HLA loci, with DRB1 alleles showing the most associated TCRs and HLA-C alleles the fewest. V-gene and J-gene trimming of TCR beta chains was associated with a missense DCLRE1C variant in a later genetic analysis, and the association was replicated in an independent cohort. Roughly uniform sequencing depth across donors was assumed in presence/absence analyses, although this assumption may not hold.

The library was built by means of the immunoSEQ multiplex PCR assay. A mixture of 60 forward primers for TCR Vbeta segments and 13 reverse primers for TCR Jbeta segments was used in the multiplex PCR. The CDR3 region of rearranged TCR beta genes was amplified from genomic DNA by a multiplex PCR assay. The Illumina HiSeq System was used to sequence the amplified TCR beta libraries as 87-base-pair reads. The paper's processing steps were these. In a later analysis, tens of millions of unique TCR beta chains were counted across the approximately 640 repertoires, and around 10 million of these chains were shared by at least two donors. Raw reads were error-corrected and collapsed into unique sequences by a nearest-neighbor algorithm in which closely related sequences were merged to remove PCR and sequencing errors. V, D and J gene segments were assigned by aligning CDR3 sequences to IMGT reference sequences. Each retained sequence needed at least a six-nucleotide match to both a V gene segment and a J gene segment. A rearrangement counted as productive if the CDR3 had no stop codons and remained in frame with V and J, and every other rearrangement counted as non-productive. CDR3 was defined according to IMGT convention as the region running from the second conserved V-encoded cysteine to the conserved J-encoded phenylalanine. The earlier analysis of more than 450 of the donors excluded sequences that lacked an unambiguous match to a single V gene segment. In an earlier analysis of approximately 500 of the donors, a V segment was called functional when productive rearrangements were above 56.7%, and segregating when the standard deviation between donors exceeded 5%. A statistical classification framework was built to diagnose cytomegalovirus status from the catalog of TCR beta chain sequences. V and J gene assignment, in a later analysis, came from comparing TCR nucleotide sequences with IMGT/GENE-DB human TR gene sequences. In a later analysis, CDR3 sequences and most-parsimonious VDJ recombination scenarios were assigned using the TCRdist pipeline. In a later analysis, each TCR beta chain was defined by its CDR3 amino acid sequence together with its V-gene family, and reads lacking a unique V-gene family were excluded. To address suspected cross-contamination and a sequencing artifact, a later analysis removed approximately 600 highly shared, low-generation-probability nucleotide sequences. In a later analysis, a clonal expansion index was calculated for each public chain from normalized within-repertoire ranks of inferred template counts. A later analysis computed generation probabilities with a VDJ recombination model fitted to out-of-frame rearrangements, and checked the results against IGoR. A later analysis scored TCR-TCR, TCR-HLA and TCR-CMV co-occurrence with hypergeometric tests, applying a repertoire-size bias correction to TCR pairs. False discovery rates were estimated in a later analysis by permuting HLA or CMV assignments 20 times. In a later analysis, co-occurring TCRs were grouped using DBSCAN, with TCRdist sequence similarity added in when clustering inside HLA-allele-positive subsets. For co-occurrence clustering, repertoires with fewer than 30,000 or more than 120,000 public chains were excluded, along with roughly five repertoires with anomalous nucleotide sharing. In TCRdb, the immuneACCESS table is reduced to in-frame sequences with V and J assigned. These tables do not hold every clone; where another copy was compared, an unresolved V gene accounts for under half, and the others remain unexplained. That table furnishes V, J and clone size, whereas the DNA furnished D and trimming. This sample lists 150,000 to 200,000 clones; more than 75% were detected once. The ten largest clonotypes hold approximately 1.5% of the sample.

The chain couples TRBV6-1 to TRBJ1-3; no D segment can be confidently identified. Sequenced sample: PBMCs. The sequence derives from a young woman in good health and CMV-seronegative. The CDR3 reads CASSIAVGGGNTIYF. The DNA reads as follows: TGTGCCAGCAGTATCGCCGTCGGCGGCGGAAACACCATATATTTT.